This paragraph covers one T cell receptor beta chain sequence. This sample stems from a study of shared clonotypes between healthy human individuals. About the study: For every donor, three CD4 naive, three CD4 memory, two CD8 naive and one CD8 memory plates were used.

Data came from immunoSEQ multiplex PCR; TCRdb stores just in-frame clones and leaves some out. Of about 1.1 million clones in the sample, approximately 78% are singletons; the top ten hold roughly 0.55%. CDR3 size: 17 residues. With 4 bases removed from V and 0 bases from J, the gap between germline ends came to 16 bases. Per the germline V gene, CDR1 is SNHLY and CDR2 is FYNNEI. The receptor was isolated from a man aged 18 to 29 in good health. Some clones in this sample may be carry-over from other donors' samples. The sample consisted of memory CD4+ T cells from PBMCs. Subset indicated: CD45RA-negative fraction. The V gene is TRBV2, the J gene TRBJ1-5, with D unclear. The CDR3 DNA is TGTGCCAGCAGTGGAGGTGTCAGACCTTATAGCAATCAGCCCCAGCATTTT. Amino acids: CASSGGVRPYSNQPQHF.